Each of the 9 T cell receptor beta chains below was sequenced from the same sample in a study of Ad26.COV2.S vaccination and SARS-CoV-2 variants (dated by TCRdb to the early 2020s). The sample's treatment or condition, from its label and the paper: over 15 received Ad26.COV2.S at low or high dose, single or two shots; 5 received placebo; per-sample allocation not given. For vaccine and placebo recipients, the sequenced repertoires came from samples collected on day 63 after the first injection. Library prep was done by the immunoSEQ multiplex PCR assay. In its TCRdb copy, this immuneACCESS table keeps in-frame sequences only and misses some clones. Where compared with another copy, unresolved V genes explain less than half of these, and the others have no known cause. Counted in this sample were approximately 420,000 clones; around nine tenths of them appeared once. In total, the top ten clones hold roughly 3.2% of the sample.

Source: peripheral blood, taken in a trial of Ad26.COV2.S vaccine versus placebo. The receptor source for this set is a person aged 18 to 59 who received the Ad26.COV2.S COVID-19 vaccine or a placebo.

The chain joins TRBV5-1 to TRBJ1-2; 7 nucleotides line up with TRBD1. Germline values: CDR1 SGHRS, CDR2 YFSETQ. The J segment lost 3 bases and the V segment lost 0 bases, leaving 5 bases of the junction unmatched. The CDR3 covers 15 residues. CDR3 sequence: CASSLETGRDYGYTF. The DNA of the CDR3 is TGCGCCAGCAGCTTGGAGACAGGGAGGGACTATGGCTACACCTTC.

This clone was seen only a few times. V is TRBV5-1 and J is TRBJ2-7, with 10 bases aligning to TRBD1. The CDR3 has 14 amino acids. V lost 6 bases and J lost 2; bases outside the gene matches: 5. Germline V gives CDR1 SGHRS, CDR2 YFSETQ. CDR3 protein: CASKSGTGAYEQYF. CDR3 DNA sequence: TGCGCCAGCAAATCCGGGACAGGGGCCTACGAGCAGTACTTC.

The gene calls are TRBV5-4 and TRBJ2-2; D remains unclear. CDR1 and CDR2 from the germline V gene are SGHNT and YYREEE (reference sequence). CDR3 length: 13 residues. V lost 2 bases and J lost 7, with 9 bases in between. The CDR3 sequence is CASSLRTGGELFF. In DNA, the CDR3 is TGTGCCAGCAGCTTACGAACCGGCGGGGAGCTGTTTTTT.

J is TRBJ1-1 and V is TRBV18, with D hard to call. V was pared by 3 bases and J by 2 bases, with 25 bases between. There are 19 residues in the CDR3. Germline V lookup: CDR1 KGHSH, CDR2 LQKENI. The CDR3, as DNA: TGTGCCAGCTCACCGAACACGATGAACTCGATGGGGATCAACACTGAAGCTTTCTTT. Residues: CASSPNTMNSMGINTEAFF.

This clone was seen just once. The V call is TRBV12-3 or TRBV12-4, the J call TRBJ1-2; a weak D match, TRBD1 (6 bases). The CDR3 runs 13 residues. Trimming removed 4 bases at V and 7 bases at J, with 13 bases between. The CDR3 spells CASSWHRAIGYTF. The CDR3 DNA sequence: TGTGCCAGCAGTTGGCACAGGGCGATTGGCTACACCTTC.

V usage is TRBV7-9 and J usage is TRBJ1-5; a weak D match, TRBD1 (6 bases). Per germline, CDR1 SEHNR and CDR2 FQNEAQ (reference sequence). Trimming removed 4 bases at V and 0 bases at J, with 22 bases between. The CDR3 has 19 amino acids. DNA of the CDR3: TGTGCCAGCAGCTCCGGGACAACTAACAAGGGGATTAGCAATCAGCCCCAGCATTTT. The encoded protein is CASSSGTTNKGISNQPQHF. Variable domain in full (rest from reference TRBV7-9 and TRBJ1-5): DTGVSQNPRHKITKRGQNVTFRCDPISEHNRLYWYRQTLGQGPEFLTYFQNEAQLEKSRLLSDRFSAERPKGSFSTLEIQRTEQGDSAMYLCASSSGTTNKGISNQPQHFGDGTRLSIL.

CDR3 coding DNA: TGTGCCAGCAGTTACGGGACCAGCTATCTCCTAGGCGAGCAGTACTTC. This translates into CASSYGTSYLLGEQYF. The V call is TRBV6-5, the J call TRBJ2-7; D could derive from TRBD1 or TRBD2 (5 bases each). The germline gives CDR1 MNHEY, CDR2 SVGAGI. The CDR3 sequence is 16 residues long. Trimming removed 2 bases from V and 6 bases from J, with 20 bases in between.

The chain employs TRBV6-5 and TRBJ2-7; no clear D. V was pared by 0 bases and J by 2 bases, with 8 bases between. Germline V gives CDR1 MNHEY, CDR2 SVGAGI. The length of the CDR3 is 14 residues. In DNA form, the CDR3 reads TGTGCCAGCAGTTACTCTTTCGCAGCCTACGAGCAGTACTTC. Its protein is CASSYSFAAYEQYF.

The chain employs TRBV6-1 and TRBJ2-6; D might be TRBD2 (6 bases). V gave up 1 base and J gave up 3 bases, with 10 bases separating them. Germline assignment: CDR1 MNHNS and CDR2 SASEGT. The CDR3 runs 16 residues. The CDR3 region is CASSEGFGGGANVLTF. The CDR3 coding sequence is TGTGCCAGCAGTGAAGGCTTCGGGGGTGGGGCCAACGTCCTGACTTTC.